The T cell receptor (beta chain) under discussion was sequenced for a study of T cell repertoires in cytomegalovirus infection (dated by TCRdb to between 2019 and 2020). Study-level background: The HLA type of each donor mattered for the analysis, because public TCR beta signatures pointed to carriage of CMV infection along with the matching HLA type. Findings and caveats that apply to the study as a whole: The ex vivo response was dominated by HLA-C-restricted CMV-specific TCR beta clonotypes, and the single most frequent clonotype in two of eight donors was supplied by these HLA-C-restricted clonotypes. In both this cohort and an independent roughly 350-donor cohort, the cumulative frequency of public TCR beta family members distinguished carriers of CMV infection plus the relevant HLA type.

In the case of this clonotype: Its antigen is currently not known. There are no base qualities to consult, and no much larger clone falls within one base.

TCRdb names Illumina HiSeq 1500 as the instrument used. TCRdb handled the public reads itself, with Q25 trimming in fastp and clone calling in MiXCR, and kept productive beta chains. Rows are unified per CDR3 protein, each entry keeping the most common DNA and genes. The sample yields hundreds of thousands of distinct CDR3 sequences; 15% to 20% were counted once. Of the sample, less than 9.5% falls within the top ten clones. Sequencing was performed on PBMCs. This TCR came from a human donor in good health (CMV status not recorded). Some clones in this sample may be carry-over from other donors' samples.

The encoded CDR3 is CASSPIWGSGVYEQYF. The DNA sequence is as follows: TGTGCCAGCAGCCCAATCTGGGGGAGTGGAGTCTACGAGCAGTACTTC. This chain joins TRBV11-2 to TRBJ2-7; the D call is tentative, TRBD1 or TRBD2, as each matches 5 bases. The CDR3 sequence holds 16 residues, the cysteine and phenylalanine included. Just CDR3 DNA is preserved here, 48 bases in frame from base 1. V drops 5 bases and J drops 3 bases, leaving 20 bases in between. CDR1 is given as SGHAT and CDR2 as FQNNGV, both from the germline V gene.